This T cell receptor beta chain was found in a study of T cell responses to AZD1222 COVID-19 vaccine. Comments on this clone: Its antigen is unknown.

Assay: immunoSEQ multiplex PCR; the TCRdb copy retains only in-frame clones and omits some. Here the sample spans more than 85,000 clones, approximately 91% being singletons. Whole-study findings and limits: Of the AZD1222 recipients, only 5 to 7 were seropositive at baseline.

Germline values: CDR1 MDHEN, CDR2 SYDVKM. The CDR3 totals 12 residues. Trimming cost V 8 bases and J 8 bases; bases outside gene matches: 8. The genes are TRBV28 and TRBJ1-2; TRBD1 agrees at 7 bases. The TCR was taken from an adult in good health. The sequencing here drew on peripheral blood, taken on day 0 of AZD1222 vaccination. CDR3 nucleotide sequence: TGTGCCAGCCAGGGGGACCTTCGGGGCTACACCTTC. It codes for CASQGDLRGYTF.